This T cell receptor (beta chain) is drawn from a study of T cell changes during pregnancy in multiple sclerosis. CDR1 is SGHRS and CDR2 is YFSETQ in the germline V gene. The CDR3 is 17 residues long. V lost 0 bases, J lost 3 bases, and 11 bases stayed unmatched. The assay was immunoSEQ multiplex PCR, and TCRdb's table has in-frame clones only and misses some. The sample includes 30,000 to 35,000 clones, around nine tenths of them seen just once. The material was CD8+ T cells from peripheral blood mononuclear cells, obtained in the third trimester of pregnancy. The V call is TRBV5-1, the J call TRBJ1-2; 7 bases fit TRBD1. This TCR came from a female donor with multiple sclerosis, enrolled in a pregnancy study. CDR3 coding DNA: TGCGCCAGCAGCTTGGGACAGGGAAACAGGTGGGACTATGGCTACACCTTC. Protein: CASSLGQGNRWDYGYTF. Supplemented by reference TRBV5-1 and TRBJ1-2, the full variable domain reads KAGVTQTPRYLIKTRGQQVTLSCSPISGHRSVSWYQQTPGQGLQFLFEYFSETQRNKGNFPGRFSGRQFSNSRSEMNVSTLELGDSALYLCASSLGQGNRWDYGYTFGSGTRLTVV.